This paragraph covers one TCR beta chain sequence. Since a much larger clone is just one base distant, this may be a read error. Semi-nested PCR with Nested Universal Primer A followed constant-region reverse priming of full-length variable regions. TCRdb processed the 5' RACE reads anew with MiXCR; each CDR3 protein has one entry. The data contain tens of thousands of distinct CDR3 sequences, 26% of them singletons. Germline-derived CDR1 and CDR2 are SGHRS and YFSETQ. The CDR3 totals 14 residues. Treg sorting used a CD4+CD25+CD127-/low gate. The J gene is TRBJ2-3, the V gene TRBV5-1, with D possibly matching TRBD2 (5 bases). Specimen: tumor-infiltrating Tregs sorted from the breast tumor. This receptor was taken from a female donor with breast cancer. CDR3 region: CTSSLVGGRDTQYF. The CDR3 region has the DNA TGCACCAGCAGCTTGGTAGGAGGACGAGATACGCAGTATTTT.